The T cell receptor (beta chain) under discussion was sequenced for a study of cytotoxic CD8 clonotypes in ibrutinib-treated CLL (dated by TCRdb to 2020 to 2022). Looking at the study overall: The cohort included around 15 treatment-naive and about a dozen relapsed/refractory patients; 17 were IGHV unmutated. Response samples were obtained after a median of around eleven months of treatment, with a range of about 6 to 40 months. Partial responses were observed in about 25 patients and complete responses in 2; after a median follow-up of 68 months, remission was maintained in some 14 patients and progression was observed in approximately 12. Every remission and progressive disease sample was obtained while ibrutinib was still being received by the patients. Of the 86 participants in the trial, approximately 26 had longitudinal samples available. On average, each sample yielded around 230,000 productive templates and tens of thousands of productive rearrangements. Cryopreserved peripheral blood mononuclear cells were obtained prior to treatment, at the time of response, and at either disease progression or sustained remission.

On a MiSeq, deep resolution sequencing aimed for a depth between 1 in 1 million and 1 in 200,000 T cells, with each clonotype covered 10x on average. The immunoSEQ hsTCRB Kit was used to generate the TCR beta libraries. On the study's bioinformatics: Data were analyzed with ImmunoSEQ Data Assistant and ImmunoSEQ Analyzer, with V, D and J genes assigned per IMGT definitions. Clonality, with values ranging from 0 to 1, was calculated as one minus the normalized Shannon entropy of productive rearrangement frequencies. Only overrepresented clonotypes making up at least 0.05% of the repertoire of each patient were included in the public clonotype analysis. Thirteen age-matched healthy donor repertoires from immuneACCESS were used as controls for clonality. The table comes from immuneACCESS by way of TCRdb, which keeps in-frame sequences with V and J called. Part of the clones is missing from these tables; in studies checked, under half for an unresolved V gene and the rest for unknown reasons. V and J calls plus clone size are reproduced from that table; the DNA served to infer D and trimming. In all, the sample holds some 85,000 clones, and more than 70% of those were seen once. Around 23% of the sample comes from the top ten.

Overall results and qualifications from the work: At baseline, clonality was higher than in age-matched healthy donors and showed a strong correlation with circulating CD8+ T-cell counts. Public clonotypes were rare and either shrank or stayed stable during treatment, and the rise in clonality at ibrutinib response reflected expansion of private clonotypes. Sustained-remission and progressing patients did not have matched sampling times, and lymph node repertoires were not examined. An increase in clonality was observed at ibrutinib response, with clonality remaining stable during sustained remission and falling back toward baseline at progression.

With regard to this clone: Its antigen is not yet known. Base-call qualities are not available, and no considerably larger clone is one nucleotide away.

There are 14 amino acids in the CDR3, from cysteine to phenylalanine inclusive. Solely the CDR3 DNA is kept, with 42 bases framed from the first base. Trimming at the junction amounts to 5 bases on V and 3 bases on J, and the germline ends lie 11 bases apart. Per the germline V gene, LGHNT is the CDR1 and FRNRAP is the CDR2. Sample time point, as interpreted from the label and publication: around 25 months on ibrutinib. For TCR beta library preparation, around 1.9 micrograms of genomic DNA were extracted from the cryopreserved PBMCs. Longitudinal blood samples from CLL patients on ibrutinib monotherapy underwent high-throughput TCR beta sequencing. The patients took part in an open-label, single-center phase 2 trial of ibrutinib monotherapy.

Source: PBMCs, taken after 24 months of ibrutinib treatment. Recombination joined TRBV12-5 with TRBJ1-5; the D segment could be TRBD1, given 6 matching bases. The receptor comes from a human donor with chronic lymphocytic leukemia. The CDR3 protein sequence reads: CASGPGHNNQPQHF. The DNA sequence reads TGTGCTAGTGGTCCGGGACACAACAATCAGCCCCAGCATTTT.